This record covers a single T cell receptor beta chain. The target antigen is unknown. Clones were read by immunoSEQ multiplex PCR, and TCRdb kept only the in-frame ones, dropping some. This sample has roughly 200,000 clones; 85% to 95% occur once, and the top ten carry 3.6%. The entry originates in a study of T cell responses to AZD1222 COVID-19 vaccine. General study results and limits: Recipients of AZD1222 seropositive at baseline numbered only five or six. Donors skewed white British and female; clonal diversity was possibly underestimated.

The sample was peripheral blood, taken 28 days after the second dose of the MenACWY control vaccine. This receptor was identified in an adult who received the MenACWY meningococcal vaccine as a control.

Written as DNA, the CDR3 is TGTGCCAGCAGCTTAGTCCGAGTCACAGATACGCAGTATTTT. This codes for CASSLVRVTDTQYF. The chain has TRBV11-3 and TRBJ2-3; no clear D. There are 14 residues in the CDR3. Germline V gene sequence: CDR1 SGHNT, CDR2 YENEEA. V was trimmed by 1 base and J by 2 bases, leaving 7 bases between them. Using reference TRBV11-3 and TRBJ2-3 for the parts outside the CDR3, the full variable domain is EAGVVQSPRYKIIEKKQPVAFWCNPISGHNTLYWYLQNLGQGPELLIRYENEEAVDDSQLPKDRFSAERLKGVDSTLKIQPAELGDSAVYLCASSLVRVTDTQYFGPGTRLTVL.